This T cell receptor beta chain is drawn from a study of T cell clonality in common variable immunodeficiency. Study observations and caveats: T cell subpopulation sequencing would be needed to explain CVID clonality. Reportedly, TCR beta sequences from common variable immunodeficiency showed fewer deletions and N-nucleotide insertions.

The CDR3 runs to 18 residues. With V trimmed by 3 bases and J by 2 bases, 16 bases remained unmatched. Per germline, CDR1 SGHRS and CDR2 YFSETQ. Equal genomic DNA amounts from CVID and control samples were sequenced. Measured with immunoSEQ multiplex PCR; TCRdb has only the in-frame clones, and not every one. This sample shows roughly 79,000 clones and no singletons; 0.65% to 0.8% rests with the ten largest. This clone was observed many times. Its antigen is unidentified. The sequence runs out 3 residues before the end of the CDR3; the remainder is reconstructed from the germline J gene. The sequenced sample was peripheral blood mononuclear cells. This receptor was identified in a person between 18 and 70 years old in good health. This chain joins TRBV5-1 and TRBJ2-7, with TRBD2 matching over 8 bases. The CDR3 is CASSYEFGQREKPYEQYF. The part of the CDR3 DNA that was read is TGCGCCAGCAGCTACGAATTTGGTCAGCGGGAGAAACCCTACGAG. The entire variable domain, with the rest obtained from reference TRBV5-1 and TRBJ2-7, is as follows: KAGVTQTPRYLIKTRGQQVTLSCSPISGHRSVSWYQQTPGQGLQFLFEYFSETQRNKGNFPGRFSGRQFSNSRSEMNVSTLELGDSALYLCASSYEFGQREKPYEQYFGPGTRLTVT.